What follows is one TCR beta chain and its context. V dropped 5 bases and J dropped 4 bases, with 15 bases sitting between them. This CDR3 spans 16 amino acids. Germline assignment: CDR1 MNHEY and CDR2 SMNVEV (reference sequence). The sample belongs to a study of blood T cell repertoires in COVID-19. Profiled with immunoSEQ multiplex PCR; TCRdb holds only in-frame clones, not every one. The repertoire holds about 14,000 clones, with about 91% as singletons. The source material was peripheral blood. J is TRBJ1-6 and V is TRBV27; no clear D. The receptor was derived from a human donor in a cohort sampled during active COVID-19. CDR3 amino acids: CASSPRPETYNSPLHF. The CDR3 region has the DNA TGTGCCAGCAGTCCCCGACCCGAGACTTATAATTCACCCCTCCACTTT.